A single sample is the source of the 8 T cell receptor beta chains below, sequenced in a study of vaccination effects on CD4 cells after COVID-19. Ahead of sequencing, the ViraFEST assay grew antigen-specific CD4+ T cells using viral peptide pools. Culture proceeded for more than 8 days, and CD4+ T cells were then isolated. The person had a PCR-confirmed SARS-CoV-2 infection during March to December 2020. Generated by immunoSEQ multiplex PCR, the TCRdb table keeps only in-frame clones and is missing some. The sample yields tens of thousands of clones, approximately 80% seen once. Their target antigens are unknown. The sample in question was CD4+ T cells from PBMCs cultured with HCoV-NL63 spike peptides, obtained before COVID-19 vaccination. Every receptor here comes from a human donor who had a prior SARS-CoV-2 infection.

This rearrangement joins TRBV4-2 to TRBJ2-3, with D perhaps TRBD1 (6 bases). The CDR3 is made up of 16 amino acids. Germline V CDR1 and CDR2: LGHNA, YNFKEQ. V was trimmed by 4 bases and J by 1 base, leaving 15 bases between them. The CDR3 DNA reads TGTGCCAGCAGCCCCAGTATGGGGGCAGGCACAGATACGCAGTATTTT. Its translation: CASSPSMGAGTDTQYF.

The CDR3 here is CASSQELRSKGAGGEAFF. The DNA of the CDR3 is TGCGCCAGCAGCCAAGAGCTGAGAAGCAAGGGGGCCGGGGGTGAAGCTTTCTTT. The chain employs TRBV4-1 and TRBJ1-1; 7 bases agree with TRBD1. Germline V gene data show CDR1 as MGHRA and CDR2 as YSYEKL. This CDR3 has 18 residues. V lost 0 bases, J lost 7 bases, and 17 bases stayed unmatched.

The chain recombines TRBV16 with TRBJ2-1, with a possible D match to TRBD2 (6 bases). This CDR3 is built from 15 residues. Germline V lookup: CDR1 KGHSY, CDR2 FQNENV. V lost 2 bases and J 2 bases, leaving 10 bases between the germline ends. The CDR3 is CASSQGRTTYNEQFF. CDR3 nucleotide sequence: TGTGCCAGCAGCCAAGGGAGGACCACCTACAATGAGCAGTTCTTC.

This chain uses TRBV3-1 (or the pseudogene TRBV3-2) with TRBJ2-7; D perhaps matches TRBD2 (6 bases). The CDR3 has 14 residues. Germline assignment: CDR1 LGHDT and CDR2 YNNKEL (reference sequence). Trimming shortened V by 0 bases and J by 3 bases, and 9 bases separated the two germline ends. CDR3 region: CASSQDGGYYEQYF. CDR3 bases: TGTGCCAGCAGCCAAGATGGGGGGTACTACGAGCAGTACTTC.

The rearrangement joins TRBV7-9 to TRBJ2-7; D is unclear. Trimming cost V 3 bases and J 7 bases, with 7 bases left between them. The CDR3 has 11 residues. Per the germline V gene, CDR1 is SEHNR and CDR2 is FQNEAQ (reference sequence). The CDR3 protein is CASSFASEQYF. In DNA, the CDR3 is TGTGCCAGCAGCTTCGCGTCGGAGCAGTACTTC.

The J gene is TRBJ2-3, the V gene TRBV28, with D possibly matching TRBD1 (6 bases). CDR3 length equals 13 residues. The germline gives CDR1 MDHEN, CDR2 SYDVKM. V was shortened by 8 bases and J by 3 bases, with 12 bases between the two germline ends. CDR3 in DNA: TGTGCCAGCTCCCTTAGGGGGACAGATACGCAGTATTTT. It encodes CASSLRGTDTQYF. Full variable domain (rest looked up from reference TRBV28 and TRBJ2-3): DVKVTQSSRYLVKRTGEKVFLECVQDMDHENMFWYRQDPGLGLRLIYFSYDVKMKEKGDIPEGYSVSREKKERFSLILESASTNQTSMYLCASSLRGTDTQYFGPGTRLTVL.

The rearrangement joins TRBV19 to TRBJ1-2; D possibly corresponds to TRBD1 (6 bases). The CDR3 extends over 14 amino acids. Trimming shortened V by 4 bases and J by 8 bases, and 17 bases separated the two germline ends. Germline assignment: CDR1 LNHDA and CDR2 SQIVND (reference sequence). The CDR3 reads CASSKGGSLRGYTF. The CDR3 DNA reads TGTGCCAGTAGTAAAGGGGGTTCTCTCCGGGGCTACACCTTC.

This clone appeared a single time. This chain uses TRBV11-3 with TRBJ2-5; D is uncertain. The V and J ends lost 3 bases and 1 base respectively, with 9 bases between them. This CDR3 contains 14 residues. The germline V gene encodes CDR1 SGHNT and CDR2 YENEEA. The DNA for the CDR3 is TGTGCCAGCAGCTTCCTGTCCAGCCAAGAGACCCAGTACTTC. Protein: CASSFLSSQETQYF. Full variable domain (outside the CDR3, taken from reference TRBV11-3 and TRBJ2-5): EAGVVQSPRYKIIEKKQPVAFWCNPISGHNTLYWYLQNLGQGPELLIRYENEEAVDDSQLPKDRFSAERLKGVDSTLKIQPAELGDSAVYLCASSFLSSQETQYFGPGTRLLVL.